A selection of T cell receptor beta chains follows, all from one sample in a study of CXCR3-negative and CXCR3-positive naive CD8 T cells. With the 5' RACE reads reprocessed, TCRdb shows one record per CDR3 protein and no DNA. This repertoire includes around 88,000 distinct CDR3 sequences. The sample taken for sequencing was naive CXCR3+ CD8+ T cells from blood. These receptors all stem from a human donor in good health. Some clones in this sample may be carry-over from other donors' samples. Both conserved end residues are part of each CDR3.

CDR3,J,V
CASSLIDRGINLGQFF,TRBJ2-1,TRBV7-9
CASSPTVSHYNEQFF,TRBJ2-1,TRBV18
CASSLTRPPDTQYF,TRBJ2-3,TRBV7-3
CSARDARVEMGEQFF,TRBJ2-1,TRBV20-1
CAIRAGESYEQYF,TRBJ2-7,TRBV10-3
CASSAPWVSQGADTQYF,TRBJ2-3,TRBV25-1
CSAGPTDTQYF,TRBJ2-3,TRBV29-1
CASSLEANYGYTF,TRBJ1-2,TRBV7-2
CASSLEMGEQETQYF,TRBJ2-5,TRBV7-9
CSVEDRWEGDSSYEQYF,TRBJ2-7,TRBV29-1
CASSLSSGGRDTQYF,TRBJ2-3,TRBV7-3
CSVDYSGTGGQETQYF,TRBJ2-5,TRBV29-1
CSAVAIGTGSYEQYF,TRBJ2-7,TRBV20-1
CSARDWIGDVTYEQYF,TRBJ2-7,TRBV20-1
CASSLGGFGSSYEQYF,TRBJ2-7,TRBV5-5
CASSSYGLAGENEQFF,TRBJ2-1,TRBV13
CASSLAGGPGDTQYF,TRBJ2-3,TRBV7-2
CASSGGTAEQFF,TRBJ2-1,TRBV5-4
CATDEGGGSVHTEAFF,TRBJ1-1,TRBV15
CASSHGWGYNEQFF,TRBJ2-1,TRBV19
CASSQDLGGWTEAFF,TRBJ1-1,TRBV4-2
CATSDRDGQETQYF,TRBJ2-5,TRBV24-1
CASSQGDSENIQYF,TRBJ2-4,TRBV4-3
CASSITGERAEAFF,TRBJ1-1,TRBV12-3/TRBV12-4
CASSAFGTSPVEQFF,TRBJ2-1,TRBV5-1